The rows below give T cell receptor beta chains drawn from one sample of a study of response to subunit inactivated influenza vaccine. TCRdb recomputed calls from the RT-PCR reads with MiXCR, one row per CDR3 protein. This sample yields hundreds of thousands of distinct CDR3 sequences, of which roughly 13% are seen a single time; around 7.3% belongs to the top ten. This specimen was PBMCs from blood, taken roughly 15 days before vaccination. These receptors came from a man in his fifties or sixties who received an inactivated influenza vaccine. Both conserved end residues are part of each CDR3. The D gene is left open where the match is weak. A clone size is listed for some rows: how often the clone was seen (once, few, many), or a class if it is expanded.

d_gene,abundance,j_gene,len,v_gene,CDR3aa,CDR3nt
.,.,TRBJ2-7,13,TRBV20-1,CSAPTLDSYEQYF,TGCAGTGCCCCCACTTTAGACAGCTACGAGCAGTACTTC
.,.,TRBJ1-1,14,TRBV29-1,CSVEWGRVDTEAFF,TGCAGCGTTGAGTGGGGCAGGGTTGACACTGAAGCTTTCTTT
TRBD1,.,TRBJ2-7,15,TRBV5-1,CASSSPDRGFTEQYF,TGCGCCAGCAGCTCCCCGGACAGGGGGTTCACCGAGCAGTACTTC
TRBD1,many,TRBJ2-5,15,TRBV7-2,CASSLRWDRGETQYF,TGTGCCAGCAGCTTACGATGGGACAGGGGAGAGACCCAGTACTTC
.,few,TRBJ1-1,15,TRBV6-1,CASTPRGHTMTEAFF,TGTGCCAGCACCCCGAGGGGACATACTATGACTGAAGCTTTCTTT
.,.,TRBJ1-2,11,TRBV5-6,CASSLAGSYTF,TGTGCCAGCAGCTTGGCGGGTAGCTACACCTTC
.,many,TRBJ1-1,14,TRBV5-1,CASSLSGMNTEAFF,TGTGCCAGCAGTTTATCGGGAATGAACACTGAAGCTTTCTTT
.,few,TRBJ2-2,16,TRBV15,CATSRASPRRTGELFF,TGTGCCACCAGCAGAGCCAGCCCCCGGCGGACCGGGGAGCTGTTTTTT
.,few,TRBJ2-5,15,TRBV4-2,CASSVSVGNQETQYF,TGTGCCAGCAGCGTCAGCGTGGGGAACCAAGAGACCCAGTACTTC
.,many,TRBJ1-1,16,TRBV20-1,CSARDLGQLMNTEAFF,TGCAGTGCTAGAGATTTAGGACAGCTCATGAACACTGAAGCTTTCTTT
TRBD2,.,TRBJ2-7,14,TRBV29-1,CSVATSGSSYEQYF,TGCAGCGTTGCGACTAGCGGGAGTTCTTACGAGCAGTACTTC
.,few,TRBJ2-7,15,TRBV19,CASSLSGGISYEQYF,TGTGCCAGTAGTTTGAGCGGAGGGATCTCCTACGAGCAGTACTTC